Presented here are 18 T cell receptor beta chains from one specimen sequenced in a study of shared clonotypes between healthy human individuals. Sequencing was performed with immunoSEQ multiplex PCR; in TCRdb, only in-frame clones are kept and a portion is missing. The data contain millions of clones, about 95% of them seen just once; the ten biggest clones take up more than 0.1%. The specimen was naive CD4+ T cells sorted from blood. The subset: CD45RA+ positively selected. The receptors originated from a man between 18 and 35 years old in good health.

The rearrangement uses TRBV28 and TRBJ1-2, with D possibly matching TRBD1 (5 bases). This CDR3 is 15 amino acids long. V was cut by 2 bases and J by 7 bases, with 17 bases left in between. The germline gives CDR1 MDHEN, CDR2 SYDVKM. CDR3 coding DNA: TGTGCCAGCAGTTTACCCTTGGGGCTTTTATTTGGCTACACCTTC. It encodes CASSLPLGLLFGYTF.

This clone appeared a single time. The sample carries other DNA sequences with the same CDR3. This chain uses TRBV27 with TRBJ1-1, with a tentative D call TRBD1 (5 bases). V was trimmed by 3 bases and J by 5 bases, leaving 7 bases between them. The germline gives CDR1 MNHEY, CDR2 SMNVEV (reference sequence). The CDR3 is 12 amino acids. CDR3 sequence: CASSFRGTEAFF. The CDR3 DNA follows: TGTGCCAGCAGTTTCCGGGGGACTGAAGCTTTCTTT.

In regard to this clone: This sample also contains other DNA sequences that code for the same CDR3. J is TRBJ2-7 and V is TRBV18, with D perhaps matching TRBD2 (6 bases). This CDR3 is built from 13 residues. Trimming removed 1 base at V and 7 bases at J, with 11 bases between. Germline lookup yields CDR1 KGHSH and CDR2 LQKENI. In nucleotides, the CDR3 is TGTGCCAGCTCACCACGGGAGGCGGGGGAGCAGTACTTC. This translates into CASSPREAGEQYF.

The chain employs TRBV7-9 and TRBJ2-5, with a weak D call TRBD1 (6 bases). Germline V gives CDR1 SEHNR, CDR2 FQNEAQ (reference sequence). V lost 5 bases and J lost 4, with 20 bases in between. The CDR3 has 16 amino acids. In DNA, the CDR3 is TGTGCCAGCAGCCCCCTAACAGGGCCGAGGAGAGAGACCCAGTACTTC. Translating gives CASSPLTGPRRETQYF.

CDR3 DNA: TGTGCCAGCAGTGAGGGGGCGGGGTGGACCGGGGAGCTGTTTTTT. Its translation is CASSEGAGWTGELFF. This rearrangement joins TRBV2 to TRBJ2-2; either TRBD1 or TRBD2 may fit D (6 bases each). CDR3 length: 15 amino acids. The germline gives CDR1 SNHLY, CDR2 FYNNEI. The ends were cut back, 3 bases at V and 5 bases at J, with 13 bases in the middle.

This rearrangement joins TRBV5-4 to TRBJ2-7, with 10 bases matching TRBD2. The germline gives CDR1 SGHNT, CDR2 YYREEE (reference sequence). This CDR3 is built from 15 residues. With 4 bases clipped from V and 5 bases from J, the junction kept 9 bases outside the gene matches. This CDR3 is CASSPPGLAIHEQYF. The CDR3 region has the DNA TGTGCCAGCAGCCCGCCGGGACTAGCGATCCACGAGCAGTACTTC.

About this clone itself: Distinct nucleotide sequences in the sample also encode this CDR3. The chain is built from TRBV6-5 and TRBJ2-7, with TRBD1 matching over 8 bases. CDR1 is MNHEY and CDR2 is SVGAGI in the germline V gene. V dropped 5 bases and J dropped 3; count of bases not matched to a gene: 3. The CDR3 runs to 13 residues. The CDR3 bases are TGTGCCAGCAGTCGAGGACAGGGCTACGAGCAGTACTTC. Its translation: CASSRGQGYEQYF.

The rearrangement joins TRBV11-2 to TRBJ1-3; D remains unclear. The ends were cut back, 3 bases at V and 2 bases at J, with 8 bases in the middle. Germline CDR1 and CDR2: SGHAT and FQNNGV. The CDR3 is made up of 14 amino acids. Written as DNA, the CDR3 is TGTGCCAGCAGCTTGTCCTCAACTGGAAACACCATATATTTT. Its translation is CASSLSSTGNTIYF. The full variable domain, in which reference TRBV11-2 and TRBJ1-3 provide the parts outside the CDR3, is EAGVAQSPRYKIIEKRQSVAFWCNPISGHATLYWYQQILGQGPKLLIQFQNNGVVDDSQLPKDRFSAERLKGVDSTLKIQPAKLEDSAVYLCASSLSSTGNTIYFGEGSWLTVV.

The gene calls are TRBV7-2 and TRBJ1-3; 12 bases map to TRBD1. V dropped 5 bases and J dropped 3; count of bases not matched to a gene: 11. CDR1 and CDR2 from the germline V gene are SGHTA and FQGNSA. The length of the CDR3 is 18 residues. The CDR3 DNA reads TGTGCCAGCAGCCAGATCCCGGGACAGGGGGCTGGTGGAAACACCATATATTTT. This codes for CASSQIPGQGAGGNTIYF.

Concerning this clone: This sample includes further DNA sequences coding for the same CDR3. This chain connects TRBV5-4 to TRBJ2-2, with 8 bases fitting TRBD2. The CDR3 covers 16 residues. Trimming removed 4 bases from V and 1 base from J; junction bases left unmatched: 6. Germline CDR1 SGHNT, CDR2 YYREEE (reference sequence). The CDR3, as DNA: TGTGCCAGCAGCCTGGGGCTAGCGGGGAACACCGGGGAGCTGTTTTTT. It is translated as CASSLGLAGNTGELFF. Full variable domain (remainder filled in from reference TRBV5-4 and TRBJ2-2): ETGVTQSPTHLIKTRGQQVTLRCSSQSGHNTVSWYQQALGQGPQFIFQYYREEENGRGNFPPRFSGLQFPNYSSELNVNALELDDSALYLCASSLGLAGNTGELFFGEGSRLTVL.

Concerning this clone itself: The same CDR3 can be traced to other DNA sequences in this sample. V and J are TRBV5-1 and TRBJ2-7; D may be TRBD1 (5 bases). The CDR3 length is 15 residues. Between the trimmed V and J ends, which lost 4 bases and 4 bases, there was a span of 18 bases. The germline gives CDR1 SGHRS, CDR2 YFSETQ. CDR3 DNA sequence: TGCGCCAGCAGCCTGGCAGGGCAGGGTATTTACGAGCAGTACTTC. This gives the protein CASSLAGQGIYEQYF.

The chain has TRBV4-1 and TRBJ1-4; 10 nucleotides match TRBD1. Germline values: CDR1 MGHRA, CDR2 YSYEKL. The length of the CDR3 is 16 residues. J gave up 4 bases and V 5 bases, and 7 bases lay outside the gene matches. The CDR3 sequence is CASSRGQGLDNEKLFF. The CDR3 nucleotides read TGCGCCAGCAGCAGGGGACAGGGGCTGGATAATGAAAAACTGTTTTTT.

V is TRBV7-9 and J is TRBJ2-3; D ambiguous. Trimming cost V 1 base and J 0 bases, with 11 bases left between them. Germline-derived CDR1 and CDR2 are SEHNR and FQNEAQ (reference sequence). There are 16 residues in the CDR3. CDR3 protein: CASSLGAQASTDTQYF. CDR3 in DNA: TGTGCCAGCAGCTTAGGAGCGCAAGCTAGCACAGATACGCAGTATTTT.

J is TRBJ2-1 and V is TRBV28; 7 bases agree with TRBD1. Germline CDR1 MDHEN, CDR2 SYDVKM. V shed 3 bases and J 13 bases; nucleotides not matched to a gene: 6. This CDR3 region has 12 residues. CDR3 in amino acids: CASSFQGVVQFF. The DNA of the CDR3 is TGTGCCAGCAGTTTCCAGGGGGTAGTCCAGTTCTTC.

The chain employs TRBV6-5 and TRBJ1-3; D not resolved. This CDR3 has 14 residues. Trimming removed 7 bases from V and 3 bases from J, with 13 bases in between. Germline V lookup: CDR1 MNHEY, CDR2 SVGAGI. This chain's CDR3 is CASTDEGDGNTIYF. CDR3 in DNA: TGTGCCAGCACTGACGAGGGAGATGGAAACACCATATATTTT.

This clone was detected once. This chain links TRBV5-1 with TRBJ1-6; D might be TRBD1 (6 bases). The CDR3 is made up of 14 amino acids. The V and J ends lost 1 base and 8 bases respectively, with 10 bases between them. Germline V gene lookup returns CDR1 SGHRS and CDR2 YFSETQ. The CDR3 loop reads CASSLTGRDSPLHF. As DNA, the CDR3 is TGCGCCAGCAGCTTGACAGGGAGGGATTCACCCCTCCACTTT.

The chain employs TRBV7-2 and TRBJ2-1, with a possible D match to TRBD1 (6 bases). V lost 7 bases and J 9 bases, leaving 19 bases between the germline ends. The germline V gene encodes CDR1 SGHTA and CDR2 FQGNSA. The length of the CDR3 is 14 residues. CDR3 coding DNA: TGTGCCAGCACCCTGGTAGGGGGAGTGGGTGAGCAGTTCTTC. This codes for CASTLVGGVGEQFF.

This chain uses TRBV6-1 with TRBJ2-7; D is undetermined. The length of the CDR3 is 13 residues. From germline, CDR1 is MNHNS and CDR2 SASEGT. Trimming shortened V by 6 bases and J by 3 bases, and 12 bases separated the two germline ends. CDR3 protein: CASRNPPGYEQYF. DNA for the CDR3: TGTGCCAGCAGGAACCCCCCAGGCTACGAGCAGTACTTC.